The 9 T cell receptor beta chains presented below share a single source sample, sequenced in a study of blood T cell repertoires in COVID-19. Produced via immunoSEQ multiplex PCR; TCRdb's table is partial and in-frame only. Here the sample spans about 240,000 clones, roughly 83% being singletons. Specimen: peripheral blood. These receptors were obtained from a woman aged 80 or older with acute or convalescent COVID-19.

The V call is TRBV6-6, the J call TRBJ1-2; unclear D gene. V lost 5 bases to trimming and J lost 3 bases, with 10 bases between them. This CDR3 region has 13 residues. Germline loops: CDR1 MNHNY, CDR2 SVGAGI (reference sequence). CDR3 DNA sequence: TGTGCCAGCAGTCCCGACTCGTACTATGGCTACACCTTC. Its translation: CASSPDSYYGYTF.

This sequence joins TRBV2 and TRBJ2-7; the match to TRBD1 covers 8 bases. Trimming removed 4 bases from V and 4 bases from J; junction bases left unmatched: 3. Per the germline V gene, CDR1 is SNHLY and CDR2 is FYNNEI. CDR3 length equals 13 residues. CDR3 amino acids: CASSVDRAYEQYF. The CDR3 DNA sequence: TGTGCCAGCAGTGTGGACAGGGCTTACGAGCAGTACTTC.

The gene calls are TRBV14 and TRBJ1-2, with 7 bases lining up with TRBD1. This CDR3 region has 14 residues. Germline V gene data show CDR1 as SGHDN and CDR2 as FVKESK. Trimming removed 0 bases from V and 6 bases from J; junction bases left unmatched: 4. The CDR3 DNA follows: TGTGCCAGCAGCCAAGACAGGGGGTTGAATGGCTACACCTTC. Protein product: CASSQDRGLNGYTF.

This chain uses TRBV7-3 with TRBJ2-3, with a possible D match to TRBD2 (6 bases). CDR3 size: 15 residues. V lost 5 bases to trimming and J lost 0 bases, with 12 bases between them. Looked up from germline, CDR1 is SGHTA and CDR2 is FQGTGA. Here the CDR3 reads CASSPGLPSTDTQYF. Written as DNA, the CDR3 is TGTGCCAGCAGCCCGGGACTCCCTAGCACAGATACGCAGTATTTT.

The J gene is TRBJ2-2, the V gene TRBV5-5; D perhaps matches TRBD2 (5 bases). Germline V gene lookup returns CDR1 SGHKS and CDR2 YYEKEE (reference sequence). CDR3 size: 17 residues. Trimming left V 3 bases short and J 0 bases short, with 15 bases between. CDR3 residues: CASSSLVRGSNTGELFF. Written as DNA, the CDR3 is TGTGCCAGCAGCTCGCTTGTTCGGGGATCGAACACCGGGGAGCTGTTTTTT.

In the case of this clone: Additional DNA sequences in this sample encode the identical CDR3. The chain carries TRBV29-1 and TRBJ2-1; the match to TRBD2 covers 7 bases. The germline V gene encodes CDR1 SQVTM and CDR2 ANQGSEA. The CDR3 extends over 14 amino acids. Trimming removed 7 bases from V and 7 bases from J; junction bases left unmatched: 13. The CDR3 loop reads CSGRRGGVLNEQFF. Written as DNA, the CDR3 is TGCAGCGGACGGCGGGGAGGGGTACTTAATGAGCAGTTCTTC.

J is TRBJ1-6 and V is TRBV28, with D uncertain. The V and J ends lost 5 bases and 0 bases respectively, with 8 bases between them. This CDR3 spans 15 amino acids. Germline V gene sequence: CDR1 MDHEN, CDR2 SYDVKM. CDR3 region: CASSPASSYNSPLHF. The CDR3, as DNA: TGTGCCAGCAGTCCAGCGAGCTCCTATAATTCACCCCTCCACTTT.

The CDR3 is CASSLEGQNYGYTF. The CDR3 nucleotides are TGCGCCAGCAGCTTGGAGGGACAGAACTATGGCTACACCTTC. The chain recombines TRBV5-1 with TRBJ1-2, with 7 bases lining up with TRBD1. Germline CDR1 reads SGHRS; CDR2 reads YFSETQ. This CDR3 spans 14 amino acids. After removal of 0 bases from V and 2 bases from J, the junction contained 1 base not matched to a gene.

CDR3 residues: CAWSVRDRVSYEQYF. As DNA, the CDR3 is TGTGCCTGGAGTGTACGAGACAGGGTGTCCTACGAGCAGTACTTC. The chain has TRBV30 and TRBJ2-7, with 7 bases matching TRBD1. The V segment lost 0 bases and the J segment 1 base; nucleotides outside the gene matches: 6. Germline values: CDR1 GTSNPN, CDR2 SVGIG (reference sequence). The CDR3 is made up of 15 amino acids.